The entry below describes one T cell receptor beta chain. The antigen is undetermined. This entry is derived from a study of T cell responses to AZD1222 COVID-19 vaccine. Study-wide findings and caveats: Spike-specific TCR breadth and depth were elevated following two AZD1222 doses. Repertoire samples came only from after the peak T cell response. Donors were mostly white British, more females; clonal diversity possibly underestimated.

The method was immunoSEQ multiplex PCR; TCRdb's version includes in-frame clones alone and lacks a portion of them. There are about 150,000 clones in the sample; 70% to 90% occur only once, and just under 7% lies in the top ten. Material: peripheral blood, obtained after recovery from COVID-19. This sequence was found in an adult who had recovered from COVID-19.

Here the CDR3 reads CASSKVAPSGSDEQFF. CDR3 nucleotides: TGTGCCAGCAGCAAAGTTGCGCCTAGCGGGAGTGATGAGCAGTTCTTC. V gene TRBV21-1 combines with J gene TRBJ2-1; the table names TRBD2, a call not compared with the DNA. TRBV21-1 is annotated as a pseudogene. This CDR3 comprises 16 residues.